The present T cell receptor beta chain was sequenced within a study of T-cell reconstitution after alpha-beta-depleted transplantation in children. This clonotype was counted between two and nine times. Its antigen is currently unknown. Researchers prepared the TCRbeta library using unique molecular identifiers, the study reports. In TCRdb, the PCR reads were re-called with MiXCR into one record per CDR3 protein. The sample holds about 400,000 distinct CDR3 sequences, under 20% seen once. General study results and limits: TCRbeta diversity was high at day 60 in some patients (a result of surviving recipient T cells and thymic progenitors). T-cell counts and diversity were attributed mostly to newly produced T cells one year after transplant.

Germline V gives CDR1 MNHNS, CDR2 SASEGT. CDR3 size: 15 residues. The V end lost 2 bases, the J end lost 13 bases, and 18 bases lay between the germline ends. Sequencing used PBMCs, mostly from graft donor cells, obtained 360 days after TCRalphabeta/CD19-depleted stem cell transplant. The TCR comes from a boy in the first two years of life who had a stem cell transplant for Wiskott-Aldrich syndrome, so the T cells may come from the graft donor. The chain couples TRBV6-1 to TRBJ1-6; TRBD1 is a possible D gene (6 bases). CDR3 region: CASSELIRGYWPLHF. DNA of the CDR3: TGTGCCAGCAGTGAACTTATCAGGGGCTATTGGCCCCTCCACTTT.